The rows below give T cell receptor beta chains drawn from one sample of a study of beta chain features in type 1 diabetes. This table comes from immunoSEQ multiplex PCR, and its TCRdb copy is limited to in-frame clones, with some not included. The sample holds around 290,000 clones, around 7.3% seen once. The sequenced material came from central memory CD4+ T cells from blood. These TCRs come from a woman in her late teens or twenties in good health. CDR3s include the opening cysteine and the closing phenylalanine or tryptophan. A D gene is named only where the DNA matches it firmly. Expanded clones are given a class, and other clones once, few, many or no size at all.

CDR3 protein | CDR3 DNA | V gene | D gene | J gene | clone size
CSVGKGGIGQPQHF | TGCAGCGTTGGTAAAGGGGGCATAGGGCAGCCCCAGCATTTT | TRBV29-1 | TRBD1 | TRBJ1-5 | many
CAWSKPGSSSYNEQFF | TGTGCCTGGAGCAAGCCGGGTTCCAGTTCCTACAATGAGCAGTTCTTC | TRBV30 | NA | TRBJ2-1 | few
CASRGTGERQPQHF | TGTGCCAGCAGAGGGACAGGCGAACGTCAGCCCCAGCATTTT | TRBV25-1 | TRBD1 | TRBJ1-5 | NA
CASSLRTGEATDTQYF | TGTGCCAGCAGCTTGCGGACAGGGGAAGCCACAGATACGCAGTATTTT | TRBV7-2 | TRBD1 | TRBJ2-3 | NA
CASSQTTGFWVPLHF | TGTGCCAGCAGCCAAACTACTGGCTTTTGGGTCCCCCTCCACTTT | TRBV4-2 | NA | TRBJ1-6 | NA
CASNLEMNTEAFF | TGTGCCAGCAATCTGGAGATGAACACTGAAGCTTTCTTT | TRBV28 | NA | TRBJ1-1 | NA
CASSYRQGSTEAFF | TGTGCCAGCAGCTACCGTCAGGGAAGCACTGAAGCTTTCTTT | TRBV7-2 | NA | TRBJ1-1 | NA
CSVPLGQGAVYTF | TGCAGCGTCCCCCTTGGACAGGGGGCGGTCTACACCTTC | TRBV29-1 | TRBD1 | TRBJ1-2 | NA
CASSSRDRNYEQYF | TGCGCCAGCAGCTCCCGGGACAGGAACTACGAGCAGTACTTC | TRBV5-1 | TRBD1 | TRBJ2-7 | many
CASRQGEKLFF | TGTGCCAGTAGACAGGGTGAAAAACTGTTTTTT | TRBV19 | NA | TRBJ1-4 | many
CASSRDRPNTGELFF | TGTGCCAGCTCGCGGGACAGACCAAACACCGGGGAGCTGTTTTTT | TRBV18 | NA | TRBJ2-2 | NA
CASSLASSGQETQYF | TGTGCCAGCAGCTTAGCGTCTAGCGGACAAGAGACCCAGTACTTC | TRBV7-2 | TRBD2 | TRBJ2-5 | many
CASSPTQGSRGYTF | TGTGCCAGCAGCCCCACCCAGGGATCTCGGGGCTACACCTTC | TRBV7-3 | NA | TRBJ1-2 | few
CASSPPGQGADTEAFF | TGTGCCAGCAGTCCACCAGGACAGGGGGCCGACACTGAAGCTTTCTTT | TRBV28 | TRBD1 | TRBJ1-1 | many